This T cell receptor (beta chain) was retrieved from a study of T cell responses to AZD1222 COVID-19 vaccine. Using immunoSEQ multiplex PCR, the repertoire was profiled, and TCRdb retains in-frame clones only, with some absent. The profile shows 140,000 to 150,000 clones, 70% to 90% of them singletons. Germline V gene sequence: CDR1 SGHTA, CDR2 FQGTGA. The CDR3 runs to 15 residues. The V and J ends lost 5 bases and 3 bases, in that order; junction bases with no gene match: 7. The V gene is TRBV7-3, the J gene TRBJ2-1; 7 bases map to TRBD1. The TCR originated in an adult in good health. The source material was peripheral blood, sampled on day 0 of AZD1222 vaccination. CDR3 in DNA: TGTGCCAGCAGCCTCGGAAGGACAGGCTACAATGAGCAGTTCTTC. The encoded protein is CASSLGRTGYNEQFF.